The entry below gives a single T cell receptor beta chain sequence along with its context. The target of this receptor is not known. It has no much larger one-base neighbor in the sample; base qualities were not kept. Explained via the paper, the time point label denotes: cells obtained before transplantation from donor or recipient. CD3+CD4+ and CD3+CD8+ populations were FACS-sorted from unstimulated pre-transplant donor and recipient cells taken from spleen or lymph nodes. Clipping removes 5 bases from V and 9 bases from J, with 11 as the unmatched junction base count. Its CDR3 holds 16 amino acids, cysteine through phenylalanine. Left in the record is the CDR3 DNA by itself, 48 bases read in frame from the first base. The germline V gene provides CDR1 SGHTA and CDR2 FQGNSA. The data stem from a study of graft-versus-host responses after intestinal transplantation (dated by TCRdb to the early 2020s). Some background on the complete study: Recipients received multivisceral, liver-intestinal, or isolated intestinal transplants. The cohort enrolled under 25 intestinal transplant recipients including one retransplant, and a few patients lacking pretransplant specimens were excluded. After intestinal transplantation, graft-versus-host and host-versus-graft alloreactive T cell clones were followed in the graft, circulation and bone marrow using bulk TCR-beta CDR3 sequencing. Instead of going to the commercial service, samples from three later patients were sequenced in-house on an Illumina MiSeq and processed with MiXCR. A peak of at least 4% donor T cells among recipient peripheral blood mononuclear cells was the definition used for donor T cell macrochimerism. Anti-thymocyte globulin induction was given to all recipients, followed by maintenance tacrolimus and steroids for two to four years. Alloreactive clones were identified by sequencing pre-transplant mixed lymphocyte reaction products and comparing them with unstimulated pre-transplant donor and recipient T cells. Points the paper makes about the study in general: Patients with donor T cell macrochimerism had high GvH to HvG T cell clonal ratios in their allografts. GvH clones turned up in recipient bone marrow, with some appearing earlier in ileal mucosa or blood, a pattern consistent with an intestinal mucosal origin. Conclusions were limited by the relatively low number and heterogeneity of intestinal transplant patients. Early after transplant, peak levels of circulating GvH clones were associated with declines in HvG clones.

Receptors were amplified or captured by the immunoSEQ multiplex PCR assay. In most patients, genomic DNA was isolated using the Qiagen DNeasy Blood and Tissue Kit and sent frozen to Adaptive Biotechnologies for TCR sequencing. For most patients, high-throughput TCR-beta CDR3 sequencing of genomic DNA was performed by Adaptive Biotechnologies. For the original study's pipeline: Adaptive's ImmunoSEQ software was the source of the TCR sequencing data for 18 patients, while three other patients were processed with MiXCR and VDJtools. To correct CD4 versus CD8 sorting errors, any sequence found in both subsets at a frequency ratio below 5:1 was removed. Because the origin of CDR3 nucleotide sequences shared between donor and recipient could not be assigned, those sequences were removed. To be classed as alloreactive, a clone needed at least 2-fold expansion over unstimulated cells and a minimum CFSE-low frequency of 0.002% (template counts) or 0.001% (read counts). Mappable clones were those detected in sequenced pre-transplant spleen, lymph node, or MLR CFSE-low populations of the donor or recipient. The cumulative frequency of alloreactive clones was calculated as a percentage of all sequences, weighted by copy number. What TCRdb holds here is the immuneACCESS table cut down to in-frame rearrangements. Part of the clones is not present; checked against another copy, under half of the missing clones reflect an unresolved V gene, and the others are unexplained. That table furnishes V, J and clone size, whereas the DNA furnished D and trimming. This sample holds around 67,000 clones; about 90% were observed only once. The top ten clones comprise around 4% of the sample.

This clonotype originated in a human donor who was the organ donor for an intestinal transplant. The rearrangement joined TRBV7-2 to TRBJ1-6; 9 middle bases align to TRBD1. This sample comprised unstimulated CD8+ T cells sorted from spleen or lymph node cells, obtained before transplant. The CDR3 loop reads CASSLRDRDLVSPLHF. The sequenced DNA: TGTGCCAGCAGCCTCCGGGACAGGGATTTGGTTTCACCCCTCCACTTT.